This TCR beta chain was retrieved from a study of T-cell memory formation after mild COVID-19. The table lists this clonotype with many counts. Antigen unknown. 5'RACE with constant-segment primers built TCRalpha and TCRbeta cDNA libraries with UMIs. TCRdb processed the 5' RACE reads anew with MiXCR; each CDR3 protein has one entry. The sample holds under 200,000 distinct CDR3 sequences; around 10% are singletons and the top ten take about 3.5%. The CDR3 is 11 residues long. Between the trimmed V and J ends, which lost 6 bases and 2 bases, there was a span of 4 bases. Germline-derived CDR1 and CDR2 are SEHNR and FQNEAQ (reference sequence). Study-wide points: Proof of SARS-CoV-2 specificity was absent for the second-wave clones that crested on day 37. Most CD4+ clones that shrank were in CM and EM, while CD8+ ones turned up in EMRA.

The specimen was PBMCs or a T cell subset sorted from them (not recorded which). The sequence was collected from a man aged 18 to 35 who had mild COVID-19 (a few samples of this study predate the infection). Cell type and time point are not known. This chain uses TRBV7-9 with TRBJ1-2; the D is unclear. The CDR3 region is CASSSNYGYTF. CDR3 nucleotide sequence: TGTGCCAGCAGTTCGAACTATGGCTACACCTTC.